Listed below are T cell receptor beta chains from one sample, sequenced in a study of blood T cell repertoires in COVID-19. Here immunoSEQ multiplex PCR was the method, and the copy in TCRdb shows in-frame clones only, minus some. The profile shows roughly 450,000 clones, roughly 87% of them singletons. Sequenced: PBMCs or T cells enriched from blood (not recorded which). Receptors originate from a man aged 18-30 years who had recovered from COVID-19. Each CDR3 is given with its conserved first and last residue. A D gene is named only where the DNA matches it firmly. Some rows mark clone size as missing; the rest say once, few, many or name a class of expanded clone.

>NA|TRBJ1-2|TRBV29-1|NA
CSAGDFNYGYTF
TGCAGCGCCGGTGATTTCAACTATGGCTACACCTTC
>NA|TRBJ2-2|TRBV7-3|TRBD2
CASSLYLAGPKPNTGELFF
TGTGCCAGCAGCTTATATCTAGCGGGACCTAAGCCGAACACCGGGGAGCTGTTTTTT
>NA|TRBJ1-1|TRBV6-4|NA
CASSAQLGDTEAFF
TGTGCCAGCAGTGCCCAGTTAGGGGACACTGAAGCTTTCTTT
>NA|TRBJ1-2|TRBV11-2|NA
CASSLRGGPIYGYTF
TGTGCCAGCAGCTTAAGGGGGGGCCCCATCTATGGCTACACCTTC
>NA|TRBJ1-2|TRBV24-1|NA
CATSDSDGYTF
TGTGCCACCAGTGATTCCGATGGCTACACCTTC
>NA|TRBJ1-1|TRBV28|TRBD1
CASSLEPGTGMNTEAFF
TGTGCCAGCAGTTTAGAACCCGGGACAGGTATGAACACTGAAGCTTTCTTT
>NA|TRBJ2-1|TRBV15|TRBD2
CATSNIGRAHEQFF
TGTGCCACCAGCAATATCGGGAGGGCCCATGAGCAGTTCTTC
>NA|TRBJ2-7|TRBV20-1|NA
CSASGHNYEQYF
TGCAGTGCTAGTGGACATAACTACGAGCAGTACTTC
>NA|TRBJ2-7|TRBV11-2|NA
CASSPGFEQYF
TGTGCCAGCAGCCCCGGGTTCGAGCAGTACTTC
>NA|TRBJ1-1|TRBV18|NA
CASSPPSTEAFF
TGTGCCAGCTCCCCGCCCAGCACTGAAGCTTTCTTT
>NA|TRBJ2-3|TRBV5-4|NA
CASRALSQTSTDTQYF
TGTGCCAGCCGCGCTCTTTCTCAAACTAGCACAGATACGCAGTATTTT
>NA|TRBJ2-2|TRBV27|NA
CASSFLVQGPGELFF
TGTGCCAGCAGCTTTTTGGTGCAGGGTCCAGGGGAGCTGTTTTTT
>NA|TRBJ2-7|TRBV7-9|TRBD1
CASSTPGGYEQYF
TGTGCCAGCAGCACACCAGGGGGTTACGAGCAGTACTTC
>once|TRBJ1-2|TRBV12-3/TRBV12-4|TRBD1
CASRRTGDRGYTF
TGTGCCAGCAGGAGGACAGGGGACCGTGGCTACACCTTC
>once|TRBJ1-4|TRBV7-9|NA
CASSEHNEKLFF
TGTGCCAGCAGCGAACATAATGAAAAACTGTTTTTT
>NA|TRBJ2-1|TRBV7-9|TRBD2
CASSLGGLAGSSYNEQFF
TGTGCCAGCAGCTTAGGAGGACTAGCGGGGAGCTCCTACAATGAGCAGTTCTTC
>NA|TRBJ2-1|TRBV19|NA
CASSILALSSYNEQFF
TGTGCCAGTAGTATACTAGCTTTGAGCTCCTACAATGAGCAGTTCTTC
>NA|TRBJ2-1|TRBV4-1|NA
CAAGGAFSYNEQFF
TGCGCCGCTGGGGGGGCGTTCTCCTACAATGAGCAGTTCTTC
>NA|TRBJ1-1|TRBV3-1/TRBV3-2|NA
CASSQAGRARVGTEAFF
TGTGCCAGCAGCCAAGCGGGCAGGGCTAGAGTTGGGACTGAAGCTTTCTTT
>NA|TRBJ1-2|TRBV3-1/TRBV3-2|NA
CASSQGLTYGYTF
TGTGCCAGCAGCCAAGGACTGACCTATGGCTACACCTTC
>NA|TRBJ2-7|TRBV7-8|TRBD2
CASSWTGGWDKQYF
TGTGCCAGCAGCTGGACGGGAGGGTGGGACAAACAGTACTTC
>NA|TRBJ1-2|TRBV11-2|TRBD1
CASSQTGQGYTF
TGTGCCAGCAGCCAGACAGGGCAAGGCTACACCTTC
>NA|TRBJ2-7|TRBV18|NA
CASSPGQATYEQYF
TGTGCCAGCTCGCCTGGGCAGGCTACCTACGAGCAGTACTTC
>NA|TRBJ2-7|TRBV2|TRBD2
CASSGTSGISHEQYF
TGTGCCAGCAGTGGGACTAGCGGGATATCCCACGAGCAGTACTTC
>NA|TRBJ1-6|TRBV3-1/TRBV3-2|NA
CASRGPNSPLHF
TGTGCCAGCAGGGGGCCCAATTCACCCCTCCACTTT
>NA|TRBJ2-5|TRBV19|TRBD2
CASSAGLAGQETQYF
TGTGCCAGTAGTGCGGGACTAGCGGGGCAAGAGACCCAGTACTTC
>NA|TRBJ2-1|TRBV10-3|NA
CAISESKRQSNEQFF
TGTGCCATCAGTGAGTCCAAAAGACAAAGCAATGAGCAGTTCTTC
>few|TRBJ2-7|TRBV5-1|NA
CASSLGRETSEQYF
TGCGCCAGCAGCTTGGGTCGGGAGACCTCCGAGCAGTACTTC
>NA|TRBJ1-3|TRBV5-1|NA
CASSPRLGGIRTGNTIYF
TGCGCCAGCAGCCCCCGTTTAGGGGGTATTCGTACCGGAAACACCATATATTTT
>NA|TRBJ2-1|TRBV9|TRBD2
CASSWSGSNAGDEQFF
TGTGCCAGCAGTTGGAGCGGGAGTAATGCGGGGGATGAGCAGTTCTTC
>NA|TRBJ1-2|TRBV7-8|NA
CASSSYGNERGYTF
TGTGCCAGCAGCTCATACGGGAATGAGCGGGGCTACACCTTC
>NA|TRBJ2-1|TRBV7-9|TRBD1
CASSPGQGANPYNEQFF
TGTGCCAGCAGCCCTGGACAGGGGGCGAACCCCTACAATGAGCAGTTCTTC
>few|TRBJ1-3|TRBV2|NA
CASTGTRSGNTIYF
TGTGCCAGCACGGGGACTAGGTCTGGAAACACCATATATTTT
>NA|TRBJ2-4|TRBV6-1|NA
CASSDLQDWTKNIQYF
TGTGCCAGCAGTGATCTACAGGATTGGACCAAAAACATTCAGTACTTC
>NA|TRBJ2-3|TRBV5-1|NA
CASSLSEADTQYF
TGCGCCAGCAGCCTGTCCGAAGCTGATACGCAGTATTTT
>NA|TRBJ1-6|TRBV5-1|NA
CASSLDGVKRSPLHF
TGCGCCAGCAGCTTGGACGGAGTGAAGAGGTCACCCCTCCACTTT
>NA|TRBJ2-7|TRBV27|NA
CASSFGGSYEQYF
TGTGCCAGCAGTTTCGGGGGTTCCTACGAGCAGTACTTC
>NA|TRBJ2-1|TRBV5-1|NA
CASSDAGEQFF
TGCGCCAGCAGCGACGCCGGGGAGCAGTTCTTC
>NA|TRBJ1-1|TRBV19|TRBD1
CASSIVGTGENTEAFF
TGTGCCAGTAGTATAGTCGGGACAGGTGAGAACACTGAAGCTTTCTTT
>NA|TRBJ1-6|TRBV14|NA
CASSQVRGARNSPLHF
TGTGCCAGCAGCCAAGTTAGGGGCGCGCGGAATTCACCCCTCCACTTT
>NA|TRBJ1-2|TRBV5-4|NA
CASQTKGATNYGYTF
TGTGCCAGCCAGACTAAGGGAGCAACTAACTATGGCTACACCTTC
>NA|TRBJ1-5|TRBV6-5|NA
CASSYSHQPQHF
TGTGCCAGCAGTTACAGCCATCAGCCCCAGCATTTT
>NA|TRBJ2-2|TRBV5-4|NA
CASSFGGRDHTGELFF
TGTGCCAGCAGCTTTGGTGGGCGGGACCACACCGGGGAGCTGTTTTTT
>NA|TRBJ1-4|TRBV6-2/TRBV6-3|TRBD1
CASSYLGTGGEKLFF
TGTGCCAGCAGTTACTTAGGGACAGGGGGTGAGAAACTGTTTTTT
>NA|TRBJ1-3|TRBV7-9|NA
CASSLAPFQGGNTIYF
TGTGCCAGCAGCTTAGCGCCTTTCCAGGGGGGAAACACCATATATTTT
>NA|TRBJ1-1|TRBV10-3|NA
CASCDRPNTEAFF
TGTGCCTCCTGCGACAGGCCAAACACTGAAGCTTTCTTT
>NA|TRBJ2-2|TRBV29-1|NA
CSVDAGTAGELFF
TGCAGCGTTGATGCGGGAACGGCCGGGGAGCTGTTTTTT
>NA|TRBJ1-2|TRBV28|NA
CASSSDMGGYTF
TGTGCCAGCAGTTCCGACATGGGTGGCTACACCTTC